This TCR beta chain was observed in a study of blood T cell repertoires in COVID-19. Study-wide context: Some COVID-19 samples were acute and others convalescent; all came from the United States, Italy and Spain. From T cells, B-cell-depleted T cells, or PBMCs came the material, which was cDNA or gDNA.

Measured with immunoSEQ multiplex PCR; TCRdb has only the in-frame clones, and not every one. This sample has around 150,000 clones, with about 93% found just once. This clone was recorded once. This clonotype was sampled from a woman aged 45-65 years with acute or convalescent COVID-19. Sequenced sample: peripheral blood.

The CDR3 spells CASSLGTSGTNGELFF. The CDR3 coding sequence is TGTGCCAGCAGCCTCGGGACTAGCGGGACGAACGGGGAGCTGTTTTTT. The J gene is TRBJ2-2, the V gene TRBV7-2; 13 bases fit TRBD2. This CDR3 is 16 amino acids long. V was clipped by 5 bases and J by 7 bases; unmatched bases: 7. CDR1 is SGHTA, CDR2 FQGNSA, per germline.